The clone carrying this TCR beta chain was detected a few times. Its antigen is still unknown. This record comes from a study of beta chain features in type 1 diabetes. TCRB transcripts that were expressed got sequenced, as all of the isolated RNA had been reverse transcribed. This table comes from immunoSEQ multiplex PCR, and its TCRdb copy is limited to in-frame clones, with some not included. The top ten hold around 0.12% of the sample, which has around 690,000 clones, 9.5% to 15% seen once. Sampling consisted of one heparinised blood draw per donor, averaging around 120 mL. Findings and limits, study-wide: Among patients with Type 1 diabetes, TCRB CDR3s were moderately but significantly shorter in every one of the four CD4+ subsets.

Sequences were obtained from naive CD4+ T cells from blood. The origin of this receptor is a man younger than 40 with type 1 diabetes.

The chain's CDR3 is CASSWVGASGNTIYF. The CDR3 nucleotides read TGCGCCAGCAGCTGGGTGGGTGCCTCTGGAAACACCATATATTTT. J is TRBJ1-3 and V is TRBV5-1; D unresolved. Germline assignment: CDR1 SGHRS and CDR2 YFSETQ. The CDR3 contains 15 residues. V lost 3 bases and J lost 0, with 10 bases in between.